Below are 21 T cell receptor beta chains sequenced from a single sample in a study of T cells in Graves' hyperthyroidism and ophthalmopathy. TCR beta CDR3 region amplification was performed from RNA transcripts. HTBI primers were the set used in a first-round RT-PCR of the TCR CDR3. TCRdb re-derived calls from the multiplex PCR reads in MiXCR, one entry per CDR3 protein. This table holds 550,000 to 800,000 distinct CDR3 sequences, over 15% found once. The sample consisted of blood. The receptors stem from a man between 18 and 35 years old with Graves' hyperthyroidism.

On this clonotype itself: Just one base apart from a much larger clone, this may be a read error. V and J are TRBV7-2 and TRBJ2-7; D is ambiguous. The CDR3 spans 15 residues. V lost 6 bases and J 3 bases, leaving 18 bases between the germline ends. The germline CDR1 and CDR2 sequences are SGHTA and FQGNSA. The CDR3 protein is CASSFVGKVDYEQYF. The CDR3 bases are TGTGCCAGCAGTTTCGTGGGAAAGGTGGACTACGAGCAGTACTTC.

This CDR3 reads CASSLRTSGSNEQFF. CDR3 sequence (DNA): TGTGCCAGCAGTCTGAGGACTAGCGGGAGTAATGAGCAGTTCTTC. The chain recombines TRBV7-9 with TRBJ2-1; 13 bases line up with TRBD2. Germline values: CDR1 SEHNR, CDR2 FQNEAQ (reference sequence). V shed 6 bases and J 7 bases; nucleotides not matched to a gene: 6. This CDR3 contains 15 residues.

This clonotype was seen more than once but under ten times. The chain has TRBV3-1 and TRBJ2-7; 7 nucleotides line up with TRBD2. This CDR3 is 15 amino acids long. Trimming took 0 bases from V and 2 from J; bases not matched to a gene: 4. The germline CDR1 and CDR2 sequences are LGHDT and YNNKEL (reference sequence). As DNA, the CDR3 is TGTGCCAGCAGCCAAGATTCAGGACTAGCCTACGAGCAGTACTTC. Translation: CASSQDSGLAYEQYF.

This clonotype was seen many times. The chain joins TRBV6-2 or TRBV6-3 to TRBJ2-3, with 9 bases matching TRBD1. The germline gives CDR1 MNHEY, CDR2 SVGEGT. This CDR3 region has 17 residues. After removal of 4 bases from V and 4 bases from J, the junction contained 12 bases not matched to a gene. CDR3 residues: CASSFPLGTGTADTQYF. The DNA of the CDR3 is TGTGCCAGCAGTTTCCCGTTGGGGACAGGGACCGCAGATACGCAGTATTTT.

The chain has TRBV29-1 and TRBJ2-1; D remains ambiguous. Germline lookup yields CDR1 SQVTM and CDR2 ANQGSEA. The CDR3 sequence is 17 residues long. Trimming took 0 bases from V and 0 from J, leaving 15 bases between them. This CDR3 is CSVEEGLGMSSYNEQFF. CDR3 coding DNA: TGCAGCGTTGAAGAAGGGCTAGGCATGAGCTCCTACAATGAGCAGTTCTTC.

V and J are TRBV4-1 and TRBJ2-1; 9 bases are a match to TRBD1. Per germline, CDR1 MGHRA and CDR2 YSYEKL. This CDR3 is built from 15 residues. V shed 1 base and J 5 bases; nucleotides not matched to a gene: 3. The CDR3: CASSQGTGVNNEQFF. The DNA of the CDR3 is TGCGCCAGCAGCCAAGGGACAGGGGTAAACAATGAGCAGTTCTTC.

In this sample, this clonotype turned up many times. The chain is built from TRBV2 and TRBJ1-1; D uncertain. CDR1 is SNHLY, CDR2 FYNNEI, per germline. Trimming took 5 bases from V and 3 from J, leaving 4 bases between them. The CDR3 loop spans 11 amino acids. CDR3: CASSPYTEAFF. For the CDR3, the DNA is TGTGCCAGCAGTCCTTACACTGAAGCTTTCTTT.

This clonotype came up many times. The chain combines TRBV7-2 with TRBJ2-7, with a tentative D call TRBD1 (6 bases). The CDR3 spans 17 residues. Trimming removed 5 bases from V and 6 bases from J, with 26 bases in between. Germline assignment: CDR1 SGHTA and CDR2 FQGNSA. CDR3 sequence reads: CASSKGKGMRGSLEQYF. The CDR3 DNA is TGTGCCAGCAGCAAGGGGAAGGGAATGAGGGGGTCTCTCGAGCAGTACTTC.

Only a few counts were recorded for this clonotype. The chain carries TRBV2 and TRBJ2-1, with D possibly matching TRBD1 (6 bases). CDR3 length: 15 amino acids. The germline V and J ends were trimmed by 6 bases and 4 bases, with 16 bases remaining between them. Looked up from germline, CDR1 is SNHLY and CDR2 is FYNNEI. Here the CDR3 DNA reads TGTGCCAGCAGCATTAAGGGGGTAAATTACAATGAGCAGTTCTTC. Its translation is CASSIKGVNYNEQFF.

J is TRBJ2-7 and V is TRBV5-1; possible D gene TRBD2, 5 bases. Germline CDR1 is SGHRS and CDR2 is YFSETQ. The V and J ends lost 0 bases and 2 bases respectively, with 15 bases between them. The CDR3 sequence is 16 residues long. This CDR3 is CASSLGYGGLTYEQYF. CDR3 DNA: TGCGCCAGCAGCTTGGGATACGGCGGGCTTACCTACGAGCAGTACTTC.

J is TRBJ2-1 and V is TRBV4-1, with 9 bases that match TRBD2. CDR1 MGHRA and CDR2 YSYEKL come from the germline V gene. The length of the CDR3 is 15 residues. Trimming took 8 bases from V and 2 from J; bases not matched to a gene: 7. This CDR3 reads CASGSGSFTYNEQFF. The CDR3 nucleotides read TGCGCCAGCGGTAGCGGGAGTTTCACCTACAATGAGCAGTTCTTC.

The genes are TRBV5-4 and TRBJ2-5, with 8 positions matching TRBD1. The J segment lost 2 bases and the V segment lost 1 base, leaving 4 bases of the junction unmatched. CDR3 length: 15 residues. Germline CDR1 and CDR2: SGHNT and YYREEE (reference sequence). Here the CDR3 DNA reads TGTGCCAGCAGCTTGAGGACAGGGTCACAAGAGACCCAGTACTTC. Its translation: CASSLRTGSQETQYF.

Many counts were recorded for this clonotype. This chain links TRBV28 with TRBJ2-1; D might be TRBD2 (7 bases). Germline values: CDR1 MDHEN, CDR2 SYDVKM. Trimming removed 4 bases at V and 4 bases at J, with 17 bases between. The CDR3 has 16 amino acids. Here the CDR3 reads CASSSGGGGPYNEQFF. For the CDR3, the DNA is TGTGCCAGCAGTTCTGGGGGGGGGGGCCCATACAATGAGCAGTTCTTC.

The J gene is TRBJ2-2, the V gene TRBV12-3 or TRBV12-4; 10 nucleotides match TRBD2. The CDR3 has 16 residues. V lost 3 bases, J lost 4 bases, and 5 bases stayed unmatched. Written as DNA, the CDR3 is TGTGCCAGCAGTTTGCAAGCGGGAGGGCCCACCGGGGAGCTGTTTTTT. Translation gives CASSLQAGGPTGELFF.

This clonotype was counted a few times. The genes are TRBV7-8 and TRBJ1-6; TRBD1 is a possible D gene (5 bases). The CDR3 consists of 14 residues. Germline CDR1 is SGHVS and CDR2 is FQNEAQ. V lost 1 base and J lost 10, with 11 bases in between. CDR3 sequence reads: CASSLEDGGSPLHF. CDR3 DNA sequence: TGTGCCAGCAGCTTAGAGGACGGGGGATCACCCCTCCACTTT. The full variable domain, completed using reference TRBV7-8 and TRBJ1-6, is GAGVSQSPRYKVAKRGQDVALRCDPISGHVSLFWYQQALGQGPEFLTYFQNEAQLDKSGLPSDRFFAERPEGSVSTLKIQRTQQEDSAVYLCASSLEDGGSPLHFGNGTRLTVT.

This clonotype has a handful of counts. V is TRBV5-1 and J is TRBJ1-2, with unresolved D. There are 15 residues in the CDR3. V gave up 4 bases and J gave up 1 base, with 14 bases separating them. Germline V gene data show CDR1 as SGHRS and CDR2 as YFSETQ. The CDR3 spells CASSGPPGNNYGYTF. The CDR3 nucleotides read TGCGCCAGCAGCGGGCCACCGGGAAATAACTATGGCTACACCTTC.

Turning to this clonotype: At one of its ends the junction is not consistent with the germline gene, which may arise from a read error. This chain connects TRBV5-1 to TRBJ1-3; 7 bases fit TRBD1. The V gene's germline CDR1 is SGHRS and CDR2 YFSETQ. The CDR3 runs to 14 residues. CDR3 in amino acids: CASSSGQTGNTIYF. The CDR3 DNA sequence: TGCGCCAGCAGCTCGGGACAGACTGGGAACACCATATATTTT.

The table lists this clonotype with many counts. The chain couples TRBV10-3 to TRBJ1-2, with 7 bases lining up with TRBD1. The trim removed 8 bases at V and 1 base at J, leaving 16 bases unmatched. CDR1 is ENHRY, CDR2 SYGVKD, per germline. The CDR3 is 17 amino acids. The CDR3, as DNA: TGTGCCATCGCAAGATCCGGGACAGACTTAATTAACTATGGCTACACCTTC. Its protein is CAIARSGTDLINYGYTF.

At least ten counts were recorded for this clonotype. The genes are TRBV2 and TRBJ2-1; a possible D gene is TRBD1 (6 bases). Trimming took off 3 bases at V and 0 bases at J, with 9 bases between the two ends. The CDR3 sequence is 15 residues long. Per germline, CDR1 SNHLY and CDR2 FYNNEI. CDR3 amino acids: CASSEGAVSYNEQFF. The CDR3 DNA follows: TGTGCCAGCAGTGAGGGGGCTGTCTCCTACAATGAGCAGTTCTTC.

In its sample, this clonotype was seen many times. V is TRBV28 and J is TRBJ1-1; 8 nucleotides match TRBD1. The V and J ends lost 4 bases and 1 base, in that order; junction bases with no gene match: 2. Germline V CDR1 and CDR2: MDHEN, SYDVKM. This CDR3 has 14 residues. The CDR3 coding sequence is TGTGCCAGCAGTTCTGACAGGGGGAACACTGAAGCTTTCTTT. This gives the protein CASSSDRGNTEAFF.

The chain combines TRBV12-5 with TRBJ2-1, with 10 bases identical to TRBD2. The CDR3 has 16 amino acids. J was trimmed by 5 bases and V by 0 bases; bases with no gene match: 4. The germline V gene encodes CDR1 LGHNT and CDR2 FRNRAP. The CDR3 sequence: CASGLVRGLADNEQFF. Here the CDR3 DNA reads TGTGCTAGTGGTTTGGTACGCGGACTAGCGGACAATGAGCAGTTCTTC.